Listed below are T cell receptor beta chains from one sample, sequenced in a study of vaccination and CD4 T cells after COVID-19. No antigen has been assigned to these receptors. TCRdb re-analysed the PCR reads in MiXCR, keeping a single row per CDR3 protein. This sample has 15,000 to 20,000 distinct CDR3 sequences, with approximately 48% found just once. Sequenced here: CD4+ T cells from blood, cultured in vitro, sampled about 7 months after SARS-CoV-2 vaccination. All receptors derive from a human donor who had recovered from COVID-19. Each CDR3 is given with its conserved first and last residue. D genes are given only for firm matches. Size values are once, few and many counts, or a class for expanded clones, and some rows have none.

d_gene: -; j_gene: TRBJ2-7; len: 16; v_gene: TRBV15; abundance: few; CDR3aa: CATSSILLDSRYEQYF; CDR3nt: TGTGCCACCAGCAGTATTCTACTGGACAGTCGGTACGAGCAGTACTTC
d_gene: -; j_gene: TRBJ2-5; len: 13; v_gene: TRBV6-1; abundance: -; CDR3aa: CASSERGVETQYF; CDR3nt: TGTGCCAGCAGTGAGCGAGGGGTGGAGACCCAGTACTTC
d_gene: -; j_gene: TRBJ2-1; len: 15; v_gene: TRBV25-1; abundance: large; CDR3aa: CASSEGPKTYNEQFF; CDR3nt: TGTGCCAGCAGTGAAGGACCGAAAACGTACAATGAGCAGTTCTTC
d_gene: TRBD1; j_gene: TRBJ2-2; len: 16; v_gene: TRBV11-3; abundance: -; CDR3aa: CASSLRTGGDTGELFF; CDR3nt: TGTGCCAGCAGCCTAAGGACAGGGGGCGACACCGGGGAGCTGTTTTTT
d_gene: TRBD1; j_gene: TRBJ1-2; len: 14; v_gene: TRBV20-1; abundance: -; CDR3aa: CSARDPGGAYGYTF; CDR3nt: TGCAGTGCTAGAGATCCAGGGGGAGCCTATGGCTACACCTTC
d_gene: TRBD2; j_gene: TRBJ2-5; len: 16; v_gene: TRBV10-3; abundance: -; CDR3aa: CAISEFIAGGPETQYF; CDR3nt: TGTGCCATCAGTGAGTTTATAGCGGGGGGGCCAGAGACCCAGTACTTC
d_gene: TRBD2; j_gene: TRBJ2-1; len: 14; v_gene: TRBV7-3; abundance: few; CDR3aa: CASSQGTSGSEQFF; CDR3nt: TGTGCCAGCAGCCAAGGGACTAGCGGGAGCGAGCAGTTCTTC
d_gene: TRBD1; j_gene: TRBJ1-1; len: 14; v_gene: TRBV7-6; abundance: few; CDR3aa: CASSVQGSGTEAFF; CDR3nt: TGTGCCAGCAGCGTACAGGGGTCGGGCACTGAAGCTTTCTTT
d_gene: TRBD1; j_gene: TRBJ2-7; len: 13; v_gene: TRBV28; abundance: -; CDR3aa: CASSRDRTYEQYF; CDR3nt: TGTGCCAGCAGTCGGGACAGAACCTACGAGCAGTACTTC
d_gene: -; j_gene: TRBJ2-7; len: 15; v_gene: TRBV20-1; abundance: -; CDR3aa: CSARDARGGPYEQYF; CDR3nt: TGCAGTGCTAGAGACGCGAGGGGCGGTCCCTACGAGCAGTACTTC
d_gene: -; j_gene: TRBJ2-5; len: 16; v_gene: TRBV4-1; abundance: -; CDR3aa: CASSQGDRGAQETQYF; CDR3nt: TGCGCCAGCAGCCAAGGGGACCGTGGGGCCCAAGAGACCCAGTACTTC
d_gene: TRBD1; j_gene: TRBJ2-7; len: 13; v_gene: TRBV28; abundance: -; CDR3aa: CASSTGQLPEQYF; CDR3nt: TGTGCCAGCAGTACGGGACAGCTGCCCGAGCAGTACTTC
d_gene: -; j_gene: TRBJ1-6; len: 13; v_gene: TRBV20-1; abundance: -; CDR3aa: CSARDPGNSPLHF; CDR3nt: TGCAGTGCTAGAGATCCTGGTAATTCACCCCTCCACTTT
d_gene: -; j_gene: TRBJ1-1; len: 13; v_gene: TRBV20-1; abundance: -; CDR3aa: CSARREMNTEAFF; CDR3nt: TGCAGTGCTAGAAGGGAGATGAACACTGAAGCTTTCTTT
d_gene: -; j_gene: TRBJ1-1; len: 15; v_gene: TRBV20-1; abundance: -; CDR3aa: CSAPRGGPGFTEAFF; CDR3nt: TGCAGTGCACCTCGGGGAGGACCGGGATTCACTGAAGCTTTCTTT
d_gene: -; j_gene: TRBJ2-3; len: 15; v_gene: TRBV15; abundance: -; CDR3aa: CATSLVGGHRNTQYF; CDR3nt: TGTGCCACCAGCCTTGTGGGGGGACACAGGAATACGCAGTATTTT
d_gene: TRBD1; j_gene: TRBJ2-2; len: 14; v_gene: TRBV7-2; abundance: few; CDR3aa: CASSSDRATGELFF; CDR3nt: TGTGCCAGCAGCTCGGACAGGGCCACCGGGGAGCTGTTTTTT
d_gene: TRBD2; j_gene: TRBJ2-7; len: 13; v_gene: TRBV15; abundance: medium-sized; CDR3aa: CATSYQAGGEQYF; CDR3nt: TGTGCCACCAGCTACCAAGCGGGAGGGGAGCAGTACTTC
d_gene: -; j_gene: TRBJ2-1; len: 11; v_gene: TRBV19; abundance: -; CDR3aa: CASSISGSEFF; CDR3nt: TGTGCCAGTAGTATCTCTGGGTCCGAGTTCTTC
d_gene: -; j_gene: TRBJ2-5; len: 11; v_gene: TRBV19; abundance: medium-sized; CDR3aa: CASSAEVVQYF; CDR3nt: TGTGCCAGTAGTGCCGAGGTTGTCCAGTACTTC
d_gene: TRBD1; j_gene: TRBJ1-2; len: 14; v_gene: TRBV4-2; abundance: -; CDR3aa: CASSQTGTGNGYTF; CDR3nt: TGTGCCAGCAGCCAAACCGGGACAGGGAATGGCTACACCTTC
d_gene: -; j_gene: TRBJ1-6; len: 16; v_gene: TRBV7-3; abundance: few; CDR3aa: CASSFSRGLGNSPLHF; CDR3nt: TGTGCCAGCAGCTTCTCCCGAGGCTTGGGGAATTCACCCCTCCACTTT
d_gene: -; j_gene: TRBJ1-1; len: 14; v_gene: TRBV6-5; abundance: once; CDR3aa: CASSYKGRRTEAFF; CDR3nt: TGTGCCAGCAGTTACAAAGGAAGACGGACTGAAGCTTTCTTT
d_gene: -; j_gene: TRBJ1-2; len: 14; v_gene: TRBV20-1; abundance: -; CDR3aa: CSARDLRGTDGYTF; CDR3nt: TGCAGTGCTAGAGATCTAAGGGGGACCGATGGCTACACCTTC
d_gene: -; j_gene: TRBJ2-1; len: 13; v_gene: TRBV10-3; abundance: -; CDR3aa: CAISGAPQDEQFF; CDR3nt: TGTGCCATCAGTGGGGCCCCTCAGGATGAGCAGTTCTTC
d_gene: -; j_gene: TRBJ1-3; len: 14; v_gene: TRBV20-1; abundance: few; CDR3aa: CSAGDATSGNTIYF; CDR3nt: TGCAGTGCTGGGGACGCCACCTCTGGAAACACCATATATTTT
d_gene: TRBD2; j_gene: TRBJ2-3; len: 17; v_gene: TRBV20-1; abundance: once; CDR3aa: CSARDPGTSGIPDTQYF; CDR3nt: TGCAGTGCTAGAGATCCCGGGACTAGCGGGATCCCAGATACGCAGTATTTT
d_gene: -; j_gene: TRBJ1-5; len: 13; v_gene: TRBV2; abundance: few; CDR3aa: CASSPLGNQPQHF; CDR3nt: TGTGCCAGCAGCCCATTAGGGAATCAGCCCCAGCATTTT
d_gene: TRBD1; j_gene: TRBJ2-7; len: 15; v_gene: TRBV18; abundance: few; CDR3aa: CASSPYRDRGYEQYF; CDR3nt: TGTGCCAGCTCACCTTACCGGGACAGGGGTTACGAGCAGTACTTC
d_gene: -; j_gene: TRBJ1-5; len: 16; v_gene: TRBV15; abundance: -; CDR3aa: CATSREGPNSNQPQHF; CDR3nt: TGTGCCACCAGCAGAGAAGGGCCGAATAGCAATCAGCCCCAGCATTTT
d_gene: TRBD1; j_gene: TRBJ1-2; len: 19; v_gene: TRBV27; abundance: once; CDR3aa: CASSLLYRSRQGFNYGYTF; CDR3nt: TGTGCCAGCAGTTTATTGTATAGAAGCCGACAGGGATTTAACTATGGCTACACCTTC
d_gene: TRBD1; j_gene: TRBJ1-4; len: 13; v_gene: TRBV7-2; abundance: -; CDR3aa: CASTLGQGRKLFF; CDR3nt: TGTGCCAGCACCCTGGGACAGGGCCGGAAACTGTTTTTT
d_gene: -; j_gene: TRBJ2-7; len: 12; v_gene: TRBV20-1; abundance: -; CDR3aa: CSAREVGHEQYF; CDR3nt: TGCAGTGCTAGAGAGGTGGGCCACGAGCAGTACTTC
d_gene: TRBD1; j_gene: TRBJ1-1; len: 15; v_gene: TRBV7-9; abundance: few; CDR3aa: CASRLGQGAITEAFF; CDR3nt: TGTGCCAGCAGATTAGGCCAGGGGGCTATCACTGAAGCTTTCTTT
d_gene: TRBD2; j_gene: TRBJ2-5; len: 17; v_gene: TRBV2; abundance: -; CDR3aa: CASRTGTSGGGGETQYF; CDR3nt: TGTGCCAGCAGGACCGGGACTAGCGGGGGTGGGGGAGAGACCCAGTACTTC